This record looks at one TCR beta chain sequence and its context. Vbeta (60) and Jbeta (13) primers were used in the PCR. Sequencing was performed with immunoSEQ multiplex PCR; in TCRdb, only in-frame clones are kept and a portion is missing. The sample yields tens of thousands of clones, 65% to 85% seen once. These data originate in a study of cytomegalovirus exposure and HLA in healthy donors. In germline, CDR1 is MRHNA, CDR2 SNTAGT. The length of the CDR3 is 13 residues. Trimming shortened V by 3 bases and J by 8 bases, and 12 bases separated the two germline ends. The receptor comes from a man aged 65-85 years in good health and CMV-seronegative. The chain has TRBV6-4 and TRBJ2-3, with a weak D call TRBD2 (5 bases). The sequencing input was PBMCs. CDR3 DNA: TGTGCCAGCAGTGAAGGGTTAGAGGGTACGCAGTATTTT. Translation: CASSEGLEGTQYF.